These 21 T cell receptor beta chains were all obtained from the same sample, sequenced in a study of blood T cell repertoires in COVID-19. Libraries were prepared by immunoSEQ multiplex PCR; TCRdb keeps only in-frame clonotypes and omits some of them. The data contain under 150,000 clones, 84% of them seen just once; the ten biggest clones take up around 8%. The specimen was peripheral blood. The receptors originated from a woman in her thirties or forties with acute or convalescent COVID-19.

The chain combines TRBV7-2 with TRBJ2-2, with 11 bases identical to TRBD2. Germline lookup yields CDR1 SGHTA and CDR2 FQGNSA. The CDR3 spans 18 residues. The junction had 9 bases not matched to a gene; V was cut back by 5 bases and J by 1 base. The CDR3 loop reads CASSPRLLAGGNTGELFF. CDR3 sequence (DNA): TGTGCCAGCAGCCCCCGGCTGCTAGCGGGGGGGAACACCGGGGAGCTGTTTTTT.

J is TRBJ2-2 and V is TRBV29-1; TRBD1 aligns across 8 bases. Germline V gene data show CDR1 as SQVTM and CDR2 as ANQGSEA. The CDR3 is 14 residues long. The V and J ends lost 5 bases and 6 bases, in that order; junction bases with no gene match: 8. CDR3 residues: CSVHPGGRAGELFF. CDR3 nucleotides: TGCAGCGTTCATCCAGGGGGCCGGGCCGGGGAGCTGTTTTTT.

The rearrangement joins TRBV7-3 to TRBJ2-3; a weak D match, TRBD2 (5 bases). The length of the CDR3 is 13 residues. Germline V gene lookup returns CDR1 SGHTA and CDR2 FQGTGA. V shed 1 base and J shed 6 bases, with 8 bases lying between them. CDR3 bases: TGTGCCAGCAGCTTAATAGCGAGGGATACGCAGTATTTT. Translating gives CASSLIARDTQYF.

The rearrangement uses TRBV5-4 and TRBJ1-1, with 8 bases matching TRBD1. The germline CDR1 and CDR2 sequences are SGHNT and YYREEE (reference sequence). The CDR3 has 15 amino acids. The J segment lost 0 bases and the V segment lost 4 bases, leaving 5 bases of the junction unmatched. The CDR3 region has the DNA TGTGCCAGCAGCACGGGACAGGTACTGAACACTGAAGCTTTCTTT. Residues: CASSTGQVLNTEAFF.

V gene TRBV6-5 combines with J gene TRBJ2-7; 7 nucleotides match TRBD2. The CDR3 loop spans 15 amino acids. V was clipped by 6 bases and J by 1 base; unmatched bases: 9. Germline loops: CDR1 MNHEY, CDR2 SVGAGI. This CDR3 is CASSPPGGKSYEQYF. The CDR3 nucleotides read TGTGCCAGCAGCCCCCCCGGGGGGAAGTCCTACGAGCAGTACTTC.

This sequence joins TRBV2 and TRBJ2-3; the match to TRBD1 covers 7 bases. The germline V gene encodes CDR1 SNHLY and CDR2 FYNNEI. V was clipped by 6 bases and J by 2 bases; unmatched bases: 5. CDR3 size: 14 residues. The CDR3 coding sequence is TGTGCCAGCAGGGTAGGGGGCAACACAGATACGCAGTATTTT. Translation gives CASRVGGNTDTQYF. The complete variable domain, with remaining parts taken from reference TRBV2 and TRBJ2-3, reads EPEVTQTPSHQVTQMGQEVILRCVPISNHLYFYWYRQILGQKVEFLVSFYNNEISEKSEIFDDQFSVERPDGSNFTLKIRSTKLEDSAMYFCASRVGGNTDTQYFGPGTRLTVL.

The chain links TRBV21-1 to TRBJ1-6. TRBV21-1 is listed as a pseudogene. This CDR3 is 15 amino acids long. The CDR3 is CASSKKRCPNSPLHF. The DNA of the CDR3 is TGTGCCAGCAGCAAAAAGAGGTGCCCAAATTCACCCCTCCACTTT.

The CDR3 reads CASGPRQGVNGYTF. The CDR3 bases are TGTGCTAGTGGTCCTCGGCAGGGGGTGAATGGCTACACCTTC. The chain uses TRBV12-5 and TRBJ1-2; 7 bases are shared with TRBD1. The V segment lost 5 bases and the J segment 6 bases; nucleotides outside the gene matches: 9. The CDR3 is 14 residues long. Germline-derived CDR1 and CDR2 are LGHNT and FRNRAP.

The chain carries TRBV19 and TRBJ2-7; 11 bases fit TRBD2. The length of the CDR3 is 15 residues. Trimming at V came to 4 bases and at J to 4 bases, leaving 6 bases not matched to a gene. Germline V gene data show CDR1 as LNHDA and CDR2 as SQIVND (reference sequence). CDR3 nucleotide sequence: TGTGCCAGTAGTACCTCCGGGACTAGCGGATACGAGCAGTACTTC. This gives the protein CASSTSGTSGYEQYF.

This CDR3 is CASSLTGQGAYEQYF. The DNA for the CDR3 is TGCGCCAGCAGCCTTACGGGACAGGGGGCCTACGAGCAGTACTTC. The chain carries TRBV4-3 and TRBJ2-7; 11 bases are shared with TRBD1. The trim removed 4 bases at V and 2 bases at J, leaving 4 bases unmatched. Germline V gives CDR1 LGHNA, CDR2 YSLEER. The CDR3 runs to 15 residues.

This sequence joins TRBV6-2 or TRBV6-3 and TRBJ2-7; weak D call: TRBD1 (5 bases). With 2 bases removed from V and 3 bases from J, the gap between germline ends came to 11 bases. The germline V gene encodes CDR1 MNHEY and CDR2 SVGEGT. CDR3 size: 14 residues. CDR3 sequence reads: CASSYLDTIYEQYF. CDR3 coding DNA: TGTGCCAGCAGTTACCTGGACACGATCTACGAGCAGTACTTC.

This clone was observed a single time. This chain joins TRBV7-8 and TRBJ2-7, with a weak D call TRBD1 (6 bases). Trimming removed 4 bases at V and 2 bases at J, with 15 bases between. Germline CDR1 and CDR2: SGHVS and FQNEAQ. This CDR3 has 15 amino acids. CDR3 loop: CASSSADQGTYEQYF. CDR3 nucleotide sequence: TGTGCCAGCAGCTCCGCCGACCAGGGGACCTACGAGCAGTACTTC.

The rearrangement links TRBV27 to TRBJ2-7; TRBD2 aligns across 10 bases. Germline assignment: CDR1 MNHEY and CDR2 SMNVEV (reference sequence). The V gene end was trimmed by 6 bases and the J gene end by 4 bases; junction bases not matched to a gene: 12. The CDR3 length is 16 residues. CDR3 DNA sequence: TGTGCCAGCAGAAGGGGTTTCGGGGGACTAGCGTACGAGCAGTACTTC. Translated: CASRRGFGGLAYEQYF.

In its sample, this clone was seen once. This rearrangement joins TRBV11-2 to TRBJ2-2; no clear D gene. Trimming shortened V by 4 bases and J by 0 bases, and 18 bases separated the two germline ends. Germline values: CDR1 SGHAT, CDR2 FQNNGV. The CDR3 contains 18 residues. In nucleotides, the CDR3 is TGTGCCAGCAGCTCATTCCCCCAACTATCCGCGAACACCGGGGAGCTGTTTTTT. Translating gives CASSSFPQLSANTGELFF.

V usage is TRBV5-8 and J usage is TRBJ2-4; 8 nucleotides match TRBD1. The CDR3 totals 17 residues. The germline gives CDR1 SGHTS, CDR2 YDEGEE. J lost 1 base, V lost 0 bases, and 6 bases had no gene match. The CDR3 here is CASSLAGQGAAKNIQYF. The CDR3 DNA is TGTGCCAGCAGCTTGGCCGGGCAGGGGGCGGCCAAAAACATTCAGTACTTC.

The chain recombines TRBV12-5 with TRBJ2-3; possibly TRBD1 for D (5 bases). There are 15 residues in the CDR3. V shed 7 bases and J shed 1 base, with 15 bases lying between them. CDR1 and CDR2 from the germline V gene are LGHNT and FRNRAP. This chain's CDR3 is CASARTGLGTDTQYF. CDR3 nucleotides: TGTGCTAGTGCCCGTACAGGTTTGGGCACAGATACGCAGTATTTT.

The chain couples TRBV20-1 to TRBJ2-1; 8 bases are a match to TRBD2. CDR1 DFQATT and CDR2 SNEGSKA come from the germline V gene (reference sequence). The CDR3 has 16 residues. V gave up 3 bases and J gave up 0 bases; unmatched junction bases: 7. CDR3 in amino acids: CSASGPGGGSYNEQFF. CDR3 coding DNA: TGCAGTGCTAGTGGTCCCGGGGGGGGCTCCTACAATGAGCAGTTCTTC.

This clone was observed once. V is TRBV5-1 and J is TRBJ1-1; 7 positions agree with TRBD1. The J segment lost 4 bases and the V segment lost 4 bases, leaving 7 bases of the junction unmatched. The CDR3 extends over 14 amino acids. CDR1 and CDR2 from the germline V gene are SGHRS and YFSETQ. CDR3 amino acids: CASSGTAGGTEAFF. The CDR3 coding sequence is TGCGCCAGCAGCGGGACCGCAGGGGGCACTGAAGCTTTCTTT.

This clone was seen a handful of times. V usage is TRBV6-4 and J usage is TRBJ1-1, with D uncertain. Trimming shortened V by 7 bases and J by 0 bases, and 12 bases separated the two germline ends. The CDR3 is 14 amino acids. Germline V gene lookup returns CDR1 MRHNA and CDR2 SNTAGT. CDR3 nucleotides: TGTGCCAGCAAGGCAGGTGCTTTGAACACTGAAGCTTTCTTT. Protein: CASKAGALNTEAFF.

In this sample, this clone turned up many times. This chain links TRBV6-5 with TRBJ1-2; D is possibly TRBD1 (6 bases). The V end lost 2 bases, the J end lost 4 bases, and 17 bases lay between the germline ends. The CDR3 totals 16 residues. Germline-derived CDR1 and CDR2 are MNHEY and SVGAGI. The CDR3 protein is CASSYAQGEWGYGYTF. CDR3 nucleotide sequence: TGTGCCAGCAGTTACGCACAGGGCGAGTGGGGCTATGGCTACACCTTC.

DNA of the CDR3: TGTGCCAGCAGCCCCGGGTTTCTCGACGAGCAGTACTTC. As protein: CASSPGFLDEQYF. This chain connects TRBV11-3 to TRBJ2-7; D gene ambiguous. V was shortened by 5 bases and J by 5 bases, with 13 bases between the two germline ends. The CDR3 spans 13 residues. CDR1 is SGHNT, CDR2 YENEEA, per germline.